Here is one T cell receptor beta chain with its context. Antigen specificity is unknown. The data derive from a study of CD8 T cells in ankylosing spondylitis. Study-wide results and limits: Within ankylosing spondylitis blood, a TCR beta motif made up of seven to nine highly homologous variants appeared to be characteristic.

TCRdb used MiXCR to reprocess the 5' RACE reads, holding one entry per CDR3 protein. Here the sample spans a few hundred thousand distinct CDR3 sequences, roughly 8% being singletons. CDR3 length: 15 residues. Per germline, CDR1 KGHDR and CDR2 SFDVKD. Trimming removed 2 bases from V and 4 bases from J; junction bases left unmatched: 6. Sequencing input: blood, either unsorted or a sorted T cell fraction (not recorded which). This chain joins TRBV24-1 and TRBJ2-5; 7 bases align to TRBD2. The sequence was collected from a male donor with ankylosing spondylitis. The CDR3 region has the DNA TGTGCCACCAGTGATTCTAGCGGACTGGGAGAGACCCAGTACTTC. It yields the protein CATSDSSGLGETQYF.